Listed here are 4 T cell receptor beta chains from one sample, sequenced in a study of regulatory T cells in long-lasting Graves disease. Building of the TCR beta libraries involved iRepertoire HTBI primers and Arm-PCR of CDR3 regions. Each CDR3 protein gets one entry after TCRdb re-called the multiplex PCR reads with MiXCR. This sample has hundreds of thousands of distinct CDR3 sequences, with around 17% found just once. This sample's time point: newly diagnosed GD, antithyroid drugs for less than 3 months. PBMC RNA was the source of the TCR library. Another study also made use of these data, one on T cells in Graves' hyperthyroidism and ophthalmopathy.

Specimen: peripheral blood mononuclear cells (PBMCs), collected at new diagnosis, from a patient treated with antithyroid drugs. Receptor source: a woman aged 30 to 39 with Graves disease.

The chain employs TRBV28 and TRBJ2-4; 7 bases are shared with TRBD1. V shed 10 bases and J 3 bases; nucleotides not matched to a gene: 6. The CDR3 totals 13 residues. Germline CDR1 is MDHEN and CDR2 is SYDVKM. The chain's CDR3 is CATVHRGKNIQYF. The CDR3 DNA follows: TGTGCCACAGTCCACAGGGGCAAAAACATTCAGTACTTC.

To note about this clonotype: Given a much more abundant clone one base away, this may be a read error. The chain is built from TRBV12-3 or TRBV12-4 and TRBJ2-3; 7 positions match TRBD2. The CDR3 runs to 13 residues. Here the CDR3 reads CASSPGLTDMQYF. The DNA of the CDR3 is TGTGCCAGCAGTCCGGGACTAACAGATATGCAGTATTTT.

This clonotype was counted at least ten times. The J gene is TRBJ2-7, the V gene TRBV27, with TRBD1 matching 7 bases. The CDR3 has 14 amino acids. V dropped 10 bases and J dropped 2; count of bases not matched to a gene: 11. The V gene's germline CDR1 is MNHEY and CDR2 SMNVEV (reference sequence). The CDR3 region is CATGTGTAAYEQYF. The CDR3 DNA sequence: TGTGCCACCGGTACCGGGACAGCGGCCTACGAGCAGTACTTC.

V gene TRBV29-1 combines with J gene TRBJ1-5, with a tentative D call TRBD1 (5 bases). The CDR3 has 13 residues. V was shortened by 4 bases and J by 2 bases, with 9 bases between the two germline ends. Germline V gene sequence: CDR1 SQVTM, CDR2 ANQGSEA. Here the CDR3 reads CSVVGGGNQPQHF. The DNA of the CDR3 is TGCAGCGTTGTCGGAGGGGGCAATCAGCCCCAGCATTTT.